This note documents a single TCR beta chain sequence. Diagnostic criteria for definite or probable disease, in their recently defined form, were met by the patients with Susac syndrome. Both CD4+ and CD8+ T cells were negatively isolated, and TEMRA cells underwent FACS enrichment. These data are taken from a study of CD8 T cells in Susac syndrome. Study-wide context: Roughly 6 sequenced Susac syndrome patients had clinically active disease, while eight or nine were in remission.

V was clipped by 4 bases and J by 4 bases; unmatched bases: 11. Per germline, CDR1 SGDLS and CDR2 YYNGEE. This CDR3 contains 16 residues. After extraction with the RNeasy kit, about 0.5 to 1 ug of the RNA was reverse transcribed using random hexamers. In TCRdb, the immunoSEQ multiplex PCR reads were re-called with MiXCR into one record per CDR3 protein. Of 100,000 to 150,000 distinct CDR3 sequences in the sample, roughly 94% were seen once. Sample: CD8+ T cells from PBMCs. This receptor was obtained from a human donor with Susac syndrome. The V call is TRBV9, the J call TRBJ2-3, with 8 bases lining up with TRBD2. CDR3 DNA: TGTGCCAGCAGCCCTATTAGCGGGGTGGTAGCAGATACGCAGTATTTT. It is translated as CASSPISGVVADTQYF.